The next 14 T cell receptor beta chains were all read from a single sample in a study of cytomegalovirus exposure and HLA in healthy donors. Primers for the PCR totalled 60 Vbeta and 13 Jbeta. Only in-frame clones appear in the TCRdb table, and some are missing; sequencing was by immunoSEQ multiplex PCR. The repertoire consists of about 130,000 clones, with approximately 80% occurring once and the leading ten covering roughly 1.9%. Sequences were obtained from PBMCs. The receptors stem from a woman aged 40 to 50 in good health and CMV-seronegative.

This chain joins TRBV11-1 and TRBJ2-2, with D perhaps TRBD1 (6 bases). Germline V gene sequence: CDR1 SGHAT, CDR2 FQDESV (reference sequence). V was pared by 0 bases and J by 4 bases, with 9 bases between. The CDR3 has 15 amino acids. For the CDR3, the DNA is TGTGCCAGCAGCTTAGCTGGGGGCGCCACCGGGGAGCTGTTTTTT. Its translation is CASSLAGGATGELFF.

In its sample, this clone was seen a few times. The V and J genes are TRBV25-1 and TRBJ2-5; 10 bases line up with TRBD2. Germline V gene data show CDR1 as MGHDK and CDR2 as SYGVNS. The CDR3 covers 17 residues. J gave up 2 bases and V 4 bases, and 10 bases lay outside the gene matches. Here the CDR3 DNA reads TGTGCCAGCAGTGCTGGACTAGCGGCCGTGGGGCAAGAGACCCAGTACTTC. As protein: CASSAGLAAVGQETQYF. The full variable domain, completed using reference TRBV25-1 and TRBJ2-5, is EADIYQTPRYLVIGTGKKITLECSQTMGHDKMYWYQQDPGMELHLIHYSYGVNSTEKGDLSSESTVSRIRTEHFPLTLESARPSHTSQYLCASSAGLAAVGQETQYFGPGTRLLVL.

To note about this clone: Other nucleotide sequences in the sample specify the same CDR3. V is TRBV7-3 and J is TRBJ1-2; a possible D gene is TRBD1 (5 bases). CDR1 and CDR2 from the germline V gene are SGHTA and FQGTGA. The CDR3 is 13 amino acids. Trimming left V 8 bases short and J 6 bases short, with 16 bases between. CDR3 loop: CASSGTSGHGYTF. The CDR3 region has the DNA TGTGCCAGCTCCGGGACTTCAGGACATGGCTACACCTTC. Using reference TRBV7-3 and TRBJ1-2 for the parts outside the CDR3, the full variable domain is GAGVSQTPSNKVTEKGKYVELRCDPISGHTALYWYRQSLGQGPEFLIYFQGTGAADDSGLPNDRFFAVRPEGSVSTLKIQRTERGDSAVYLCASSGTSGHGYTFGSGTRLTVV.

V gene TRBV5-4 combines with J gene TRBJ2-7; possibly TRBD2 for D (7 bases). The V end lost 2 bases, the J end lost 6 bases, and 12 bases lay between the germline ends. Germline CDR1 SGHNT, CDR2 YYREEE (reference sequence). The CDR3 runs 13 residues. CDR3 protein: CASSFAGASEQYF. CDR3 sequence (DNA): TGTGCCAGCAGCTTCGCGGGGGCGAGCGAGCAGTACTTC.

This chain connects TRBV10-2 to TRBJ2-2, with D possibly TRBD2 on 6 matching bases. This CDR3 has 15 residues. V lost 6 bases and J 5 bases, leaving 16 bases between the germline ends. From germline, CDR1 is WSHSY and CDR2 SAAADI. The CDR3 loop is CASSDPGRRTGELFF. Here the CDR3 DNA reads TGCGCCAGCAGCGACCCCGGGAGAAGAACCGGGGAGCTGTTTTTT.

In regard to this clone: This sample also contains other DNA sequences that code for the same CDR3. The rearrangement links TRBV9 to TRBJ2-7; D gene ambiguous. The length of the CDR3 is 13 residues. Germline V gene data show CDR1 as SGDLS and CDR2 as YYNGEE. V lost 1 base to trimming and J lost 4 bases, with 9 bases between them. The CDR3 region has the DNA TGTGCCAGCAGCGTAAGCGAAGGTTACGAGCAGTACTTC. Amino acids: CASSVSEGYEQYF.

This clone appeared once. This chain joins TRBV2 and TRBJ2-2; TRBD2 matches 12 bases. Per the germline V gene, CDR1 is SNHLY and CDR2 is FYNNEI. With 7 bases clipped from V and 4 bases from J, the junction kept 1 base outside the gene matches. The CDR3 has 14 residues. The CDR3 sequence: CASTSGRATGELFF. In DNA, the CDR3 is TGTGCCAGCACTAGCGGGAGGGCCACCGGGGAGCTGTTTTTT.

The chain recombines TRBV30 with TRBJ2-3, with TRBD2 identical over 9 bases. Germline V gene data show CDR1 as GTSNPN and CDR2 as SVGIG (reference sequence). V shed 5 bases and J 4 bases; nucleotides not matched to a gene: 4. The length of the CDR3 is 13 residues. The CDR3 DNA follows: TGTGCCTGGGGCAGCGGGAGGTCAGATACGCAGTATTTT. It specifies CAWGSGRSDTQYF. Looking up the rest from reference TRBV30 and TRBJ2-3 gives the full variable domain: SQTIHQWPATLVQPVGSPLSLECTVEGTSNPNLYWYRQAAGRGLQLLFYSVGIGQISSEVPQNLSASRPQDRQFILSSKKLLLSDSGFYLCAWGSGRSDTQYFGPGTRLTVL.

V gene TRBV29-1 combines with J gene TRBJ2-7, with 8 bases fitting TRBD2. Germline-derived CDR1 and CDR2 are SQVTM and ANQGSEA. The CDR3 spans 13 residues. The V gene end was trimmed by 3 bases and the J gene end by 1 base; junction bases not matched to a gene: 2. CDR3 coding DNA: TGCAGCGTTGACACTAGCGGTTCCTACGAGCAGTACTTC. This gives the protein CSVDTSGSYEQYF.

The gene calls are TRBV4-1 and TRBJ1-1; possible D gene TRBD1, 5 bases. Trimming removed 1 base from V and 1 base from J, with 7 bases in between. This CDR3 is 14 amino acids long. Per germline, CDR1 MGHRA and CDR2 YSYEKL. As DNA, the CDR3 is TGCGCCAGCAGCCAAGGGGGGGGGAACACTGAAGCTTTCTTT. Its protein is CASSQGGGNTEAFF.

CDR3 bases: TGTGCCAGCAGTTACGTACAGGGTGGTTACAATGAGCAGTTCTTC. It codes for CASSYVQGGYNEQFF. This chain links TRBV6-6 with TRBJ2-1, with D maybe TRBD1 (6 bases). With 2 bases removed from V and 4 bases from J, the gap between germline ends came to 12 bases. The CDR3 is 15 residues long. Germline CDR1 is MNHNY and CDR2 is SVGAGI (reference sequence).

This chain joins TRBV28 and TRBJ1-2; the D gene is possibly TRBD1 (6 bases). The CDR3 length is 12 residues. The germline gives CDR1 MDHEN, CDR2 SYDVKM. Trimming stripped 10 bases from V and 5 bases from J, with 14 bases between. For the CDR3, the DNA is TGTGCCATCCCGGACAGCCAATATGGCTACACCTTC. Translation gives CAIPDSQYGYTF.

The chain has TRBV19 and TRBJ1-5, with 9 bases aligning to TRBD1. V trimming: 7 bases; J trimming: 2 bases; junction bases outside the gene matches: 3. The CDR3 extends over 14 amino acids. Per germline, CDR1 LNHDA and CDR2 SQIVND (reference sequence). CDR3 sequence: CASTRQGGNQPQHF. CDR3 nucleotides: TGTGCCAGTACCAGACAGGGGGGCAATCAGCCCCAGCATTTT.

V is TRBV28 and J is TRBJ1-2, with D tentatively TRBD1 (6 bases). Trimming shortened V by 4 bases and J by 8 bases, and 23 bases separated the two germline ends. CDR1 is MDHEN, CDR2 SYDVKM, per germline. This CDR3 spans 16 amino acids. The CDR3: CASSSPSLGERGGYTF. In nucleotides, the CDR3 is TGTGCCAGCAGTTCCCCCTCTCTGGGGGAAAGGGGGGGCTACACCTTC.